This T cell receptor beta chain was recorded in a study of T cells in localized non-small cell lung cancer. The CDR3 is 14 residues long. Trimming took off 0 bases at V and 8 bases at J, with 11 bases between the two ends. Germline lookup yields CDR1 SGHTS and CDR2 YDEGEE. Whole-study results and caveats: A median of roughly 52 of the top 100 tumor clones appeared in adjacent lung, which was paired and uninvolved. Sequencing, confined to only one tumor region, leaves heterogeneity possible.

Comments on this clone: Its antigen remains unidentified.

The table came from immunoSEQ multiplex PCR; TCRdb's copy has only in-frame clones and leaves some out. The sample includes 90,000 to 100,000 clones, roughly 93% of them seen just once. This TCR derives from a woman between 35 and 75 years old with stage II squamous cell lung carcinoma. The specimen was PBMCs, collected before any cancer treatment. The chain links TRBV5-8 to TRBJ1-4, with D perhaps TRBD1 (6 bases). This CDR3 is CASSLGTAGEKLFF. The CDR3 DNA sequence: TGTGCCAGCAGCTTGGGGACAGCGGGGGAAAAACTGTTTTTT.